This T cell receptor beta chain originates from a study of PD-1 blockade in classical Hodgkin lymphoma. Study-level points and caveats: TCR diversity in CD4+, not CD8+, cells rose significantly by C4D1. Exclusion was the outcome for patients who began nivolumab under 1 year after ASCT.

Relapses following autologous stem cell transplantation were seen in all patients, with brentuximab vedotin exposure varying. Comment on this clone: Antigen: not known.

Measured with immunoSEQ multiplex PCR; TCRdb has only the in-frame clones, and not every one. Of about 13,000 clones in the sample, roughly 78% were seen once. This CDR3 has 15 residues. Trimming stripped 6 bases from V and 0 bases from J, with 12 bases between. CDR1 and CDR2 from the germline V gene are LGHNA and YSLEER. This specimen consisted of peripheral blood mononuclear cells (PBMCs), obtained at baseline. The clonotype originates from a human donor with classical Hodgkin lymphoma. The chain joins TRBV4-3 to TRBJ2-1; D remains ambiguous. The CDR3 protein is CASSVQRSSYNEQFF. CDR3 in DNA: TGCGCCAGCAGTGTGCAGAGGAGCTCCTACAATGAGCAGTTCTTC.